A single sample is the source of the 9 T cell receptor beta chains below, sequenced in a study of shared clonotypes between healthy human individuals. Profiled with immunoSEQ multiplex PCR; TCRdb holds only in-frame clones, not every one. The table records hundreds of thousands of clones, 90% to 96% of them present only once. The sample comprised naive CD4+ T cells sorted from blood. Indicated subset: CD45RA+ positively selected. These receptors were taken from a woman under 40 in good health.

This chain joins TRBV7-6 and TRBJ2-3; the match to TRBD1 covers 10 bases. V was pared by 5 bases and J by 0 bases, with 14 bases of the junction left unmatched. This CDR3 comprises 19 residues. The germline V gene has CDR1 SGHVS and CDR2 FNYEAQ. CDR3 amino acids: CASSLRTGGALFSTDTQYF. CDR3 coding DNA: TGTGCCAGCAGCCTCCGGACAGGGGGAGCCCTTTTTAGCACAGATACGCAGTATTTT.

This rearrangement joins TRBV2 to TRBJ2-1; 14 bases fit TRBD2. The CDR3 contains 17 residues. V trimming: 6 bases; J trimming: 3 bases; junction bases outside the gene matches: 7. Germline CDR1 SNHLY, CDR2 FYNNEI. The CDR3, as DNA: TGTGCCAGCAGCGCGACTAGCGGGAGGGCTGGCTACAATGAGCAGTTCTTC. Protein sequence: CASSATSGRAGYNEQFF.

CDR3 DNA sequence: TGCGCCAGCAGCCCCACAGGGGGCACTAGGTCCTACAATGAGCAGTTCTTC. Protein product: CASSPTGGTRSYNEQFF. This chain links TRBV5-1 with TRBJ2-1; 9 nucleotides align to TRBD1. V shed 4 bases, J shed 1 base, and the junction held 9 bases outside the gene matches. In germline, CDR1 is SGHRS, CDR2 YFSETQ. This CDR3 contains 17 residues. The full variable domain, in which reference TRBV5-1 and TRBJ2-1 provide the parts outside the CDR3, is KAGVTQTPRYLIKTRGQQVTLSCSPISGHRSVSWYQQTPGQGLQFLFEYFSETQRNKGNFPGRFSGRQFSNSRSEMNVSTLELGDSALYLCASSPTGGTRSYNEQFFGPGTRLTVL.

The chain is built from TRBV6-6 and TRBJ2-1; 11 positions agree with TRBD2. This CDR3 is built from 14 residues. V was pared by 6 bases and J by 7 bases, with 5 bases of the junction left unmatched. Germline V gives CDR1 MNHNY, CDR2 SVGAGI (reference sequence). The CDR3, as DNA: TGTGCCAGCAGGCGACTAGCGGGACAGAATGAGCAGTTCTTC. Amino acids: CASRRLAGQNEQFF.

This chain joins TRBV5-4 and TRBJ2-7, with 14 nucleotides matching TRBD2. The V and J ends lost 0 bases and 0 bases, in that order; junction bases with no gene match: 5. Germline loops: CDR1 SGHNT, CDR2 YYREEE (reference sequence). The CDR3 is 18 amino acids. CDR3: CASSLELGTSGSSYEQYF. The DNA for the CDR3 is TGTGCCAGCAGCTTGGAATTGGGGACTAGCGGGAGCTCCTACGAGCAGTACTTC.

This chain joins TRBV14 and TRBJ1-3, with D tentatively TRBD1 (5 bases). Germline CDR1 SGHDN, CDR2 FVKESK. Between the trimmed V and J ends, which lost 5 bases and 6 bases, there was a span of 11 bases. The CDR3 contains 13 residues. In DNA form, the CDR3 reads TGTGCCAGCAGCAACCGGGACCAAAACACCATATATTTT. It encodes CASSNRDQNTIYF.

This clone was recorded once. The V gene is TRBV10-1, the J gene TRBJ2-2; D unclear. From germline, CDR1 is WNHNN and CDR2 SYGVQD (reference sequence). The CDR3 loop spans 14 amino acids. Trimming shortened V by 4 bases and J by 3 bases, and 9 bases separated the two germline ends. The CDR3 here is CASSADPDTGELFF. CDR3 DNA: TGCGCCAGCAGTGCGGACCCCGACACCGGGGAGCTGTTTTTT.

Of note for this clone: The identical CDR3 is also encoded by other nucleotide sequences in the sample. The V and J genes are TRBV5-1 and TRBJ2-5; D not certain. The DNA matches TRBJ2-7 better at its end, which makes the J call doubtful. Germline CDR1 SGHRS, CDR2 YFSETQ. There are 12 residues in the CDR3. CDR3 DNA: TGCGCCAGCAGCTCACCGTCCTACGAGCAGTACTTC. Its translation is CASSSPSYEQYF.

This chain uses TRBV30 with TRBJ2-7; 7 bases align to TRBD2. From germline, CDR1 is GTSNPN and CDR2 SVGIG (reference sequence). The J segment lost 1 base and the V segment lost 8 bases, leaving 2 bases of the junction unmatched. The CDR3 has 11 residues. CDR3 loop: CAGGESYEQYF. The CDR3 DNA follows: TGTGCCGGGGGGGAGTCCTACGAGCAGTACTTC.